The next 20 T cell receptor beta chains were all read from a single sample in a study of T cells in Graves' hyperthyroidism and ophthalmopathy. Amplified regions were TCR beta CDR3 sequences from RNA transcripts. The study used the HTBI primer set for a first-round RT-PCR of the TCR CDR3. Using its own MiXCR run on the multiplex PCR reads, TCRdb lists one record per CDR3 protein. The sample gives around 300,000 distinct CDR3 sequences, 10% to 15% of which show up once; roughly 7.5% is in the top ten. Material: blood. The receptors stem from a woman between 25 and 40 years old with Graves' hyperthyroidism that later progressed to Graves' ophthalmopathy.

This clonotype occurred a few times. The chain couples TRBV7-6 to TRBJ1-4, with D unresolved. V was trimmed by 4 bases and J by 4 bases, leaving 7 bases between them. The CDR3 loop spans 13 amino acids. In germline, CDR1 is SGHVS, CDR2 FNYEAQ. The CDR3 loop is CASSSRINEKLFF. The CDR3 bases are TGTGCCAGCAGCTCCAGAATTAATGAAAAACTGTTTTTT.

This clonotype was recorded a few times. V gene TRBV24-1 combines with J gene TRBJ2-5; TRBD1 matches 7 bases. Trimming cost V 3 bases and J 1 base; bases outside gene matches: 7. This CDR3 has 16 residues. Germline lookup yields CDR1 KGHDR and CDR2 SFDVKD. The chain's CDR3 is CATSDEGTVSQETQYF. The CDR3 bases are TGTGCCACCAGTGATGAGGGGACAGTCTCCCAAGAGACCCAGTACTTC.

This clonotype was observed many times. The rearrangement joins TRBV28 to TRBJ2-1, with D possibly being TRBD2 (5 bases). Trimming cost V 4 bases and J 15 bases, with 28 bases left between them. This CDR3 is 16 amino acids long. Germline V gene lookup returns CDR1 MDHEN and CDR2 SYDVKM. The CDR3 loop reads CASSSYVFQKDLAMFF. CDR3 bases: TGTGCCAGCAGTTCCTATGTCTTCCAAAAGGATCTAGCAATGTTCTTC.

V gene TRBV6-2 or TRBV6-3 combines with J gene TRBJ2-7; 9 nucleotides line up with TRBD2. This CDR3 spans 16 amino acids. Trimming removed 7 bases from V and 3 bases from J; junction bases left unmatched: 13. Germline CDR1 reads MNHEY; CDR2 reads SVGEGT. CDR3 sequence: CASKALLGLAIYEQYF. CDR3 nucleotides: TGTGCCAGCAAGGCCCTTCTGGGACTAGCAATCTACGAGCAGTACTTC.

V gene TRBV19 combines with J gene TRBJ2-3, with 7 bases lining up with TRBD2. This CDR3 contains 14 residues. The germline CDR1 and CDR2 sequences are LNHDA and SQIVND (reference sequence). With 5 bases clipped from V and 4 bases from J, the junction kept 6 bases outside the gene matches. CDR3 bases: TGTGCCAGTAGTCCTAGCGGCGGGCCAGATACGCAGTATTTT. Translation gives CASSPSGGPDTQYF.

This clonotype was seen ten or more times. The chain is built from TRBV12-3 or TRBV12-4 and TRBJ2-7, with 12 bases lining up with TRBD1. V shed 6 bases and J 4 bases; nucleotides not matched to a gene: 10. CDR3 size: 16 residues. Here the CDR3 reads CASSRSGTGGNYEQYF. CDR3 bases: TGTGCCAGCAGCCGCAGCGGGACAGGGGGCAATTACGAGCAGTACTTC.

This clonotype was recorded many times. This chain uses TRBV30 with TRBJ2-7; tentatively, D is TRBD1 (5 bases). V was shortened by 7 bases and J by 0 bases, with 10 bases between the two germline ends. CDR1 is GTSNPN and CDR2 is SVGIG in the germline V gene (reference sequence). CDR3 length equals 12 residues. The CDR3 DNA sequence: TGTGCCTCGGACACCAACTCCTACGAGCAGTACTTC. Translated, it gives CASDTNSYEQYF.

This clonotype was seen at least ten times. The chain combines TRBV7-2 with TRBJ1-1; D uncertain. The V end was cut by 2 bases, the J end by 3 bases, with 13 bases between. The CDR3 contains 15 residues. The germline CDR1 and CDR2 sequences are SGHTA and FQGNSA. The CDR3 sequence: CASSLSRDLHTEAFF. CDR3 nucleotides: TGTGCCAGCAGCTTAAGTCGGGATTTGCACACTGAAGCTTTCTTT.

This clonotype was detected only a few times. Its ends do not fully match the called genes, so a read error is possible. This chain joins TRBV5-1 and TRBJ1-1; D is possibly TRBD1 (5 bases). CDR1 and CDR2 from the germline V gene are SGHRS and YFSETQ. The CDR3 extends over 13 amino acids. CDR3 DNA: TGCGCCAGCAGCTTGGAGGGGAACACTGAAGCTCTCTTT. Protein: CASSLEGNTEALF.

This clonotype was recorded at least ten times. This chain links TRBV24-1 with TRBJ2-1; D not certain. The CDR3 covers 14 residues. CDR1 is KGHDR and CDR2 is SFDVKD in the germline V gene. V lost 7 bases and J lost 0, with 9 bases in between. The CDR3 DNA reads TGTGCCACCAGCTCCGTTAGCTCCTACAATGAGCAGTTCTTC. Its protein product is CATSSVSSYNEQFF.

This clonotype was counted ten times or more. The V and J genes are TRBV7-2 and TRBJ2-7; no clear D gene. Trimming stripped 5 bases from V and 1 base from J, with 12 bases between. Germline V gene sequence: CDR1 SGHTA, CDR2 FQGNSA. CDR3 length: 14 residues. CDR3 protein: CASSPRASSYEQYF. The CDR3 DNA is TGTGCCAGCAGCCCCCGGGCCTCTTCCTACGAGCAGTACTTC.

There are many counts of this clonotype. V is TRBV29-1 and J is TRBJ1-1, with no clear D. The V gene's germline CDR1 is SQVTM and CDR2 ANQGSEA. V lost 6 bases and J lost 0, with 14 bases in between. The CDR3 is made up of 14 amino acids. CDR3 in DNA: TGCAGCGTGTTGCCTGGAACGCTGAACACTGAAGCTTTCTTT. Its translation is CSVLPGTLNTEAFF.

At least ten counts were recorded for this clonotype. The chain employs TRBV30 and TRBJ2-7, with TRBD1 matching over 8 bases. CDR1 and CDR2 from the germline V gene are GTSNPN and SVGIG (reference sequence). Unmatched junction bases numbered 4, after V lost 5 bases and J lost 1 base. The CDR3 sequence is 13 residues long. CDR3: CAWSTGASYEQYF. The CDR3 nucleotides read TGTGCCTGGTCGACAGGGGCTTCCTACGAGCAGTACTTC. The full variable domain, completed using reference TRBV30 and TRBJ2-7, is SQTIHQWPATLVQPVGSPLSLECTVEGTSNPNLYWYRQAAGRGLQLLFYSVGIGQISSEVPQNLSASRPQDRQFILSSKKLLLSDSGFYLCAWSTGASYEQYFGPGTRLTVT.

For this clonotype: One end of the junction varies from germline; a read error may be responsible. The rearrangement links TRBV5-6 to TRBJ2-3; D could derive from TRBD1 or TRBD2 (5 bases each). CDR3 length equals 18 residues. Germline CDR1 SGHDT, CDR2 YYEEEE. The DNA for the CDR3 is TGTGCCAGCGGCTTTTTGTGGGACCAGGCCTATAGCACAGATACGCAGTATTTT. Its translation: CASGFLWDQAYSTDTQYF.

The CDR3 here is CASSESGPGELFF. CDR3 sequence (DNA): TGTGCCAGCAGTGAATCCGGACCCGGGGAGCTGTTTTTT. The rearrangement links TRBV25-1 to TRBJ2-2, with D uncertain. Per germline, CDR1 MGHDK and CDR2 SYGVNS. Trimming left V 1 base short and J 6 bases short, with 6 bases between. The CDR3 consists of 13 residues.

There are many counts of this clonotype. The rearrangement joins TRBV29-1 to TRBJ2-1; D unresolved. This CDR3 spans 16 amino acids. V lost 0 bases, J lost 0 bases, and 12 bases lay in between. Germline V gives CDR1 SQVTM, CDR2 ANQGSEA. The CDR3: CSVEDPGRSSYNEQFF. The CDR3 nucleotides are TGCAGCGTTGAAGATCCAGGCAGGTCCTCCTACAATGAGCAGTTCTTC.

The chain joins TRBV19 to TRBJ2-1, with D perhaps matching TRBD2 (6 bases). Germline V lookup: CDR1 LNHDA, CDR2 SQIVND (reference sequence). Trimming took off 7 bases at V and 8 bases at J, with 15 bases between the two ends. CDR3 length: 13 amino acids. The DNA for the CDR3 is TGTGCCAGTATGGGGCGGAGGGACGATGAGCAGTTCTTC. Its translation: CASMGRRDDEQFF.

This clonotype showed up just a few times. V and J are TRBV19 and TRBJ2-5; 10 positions agree with TRBD1. The CDR3 extends over 15 amino acids. The V gene end was trimmed by 7 bases and the J gene end by 6 bases; junction bases not matched to a gene: 11. Germline assignment: CDR1 LNHDA and CDR2 SQIVND (reference sequence). CDR3: CASITWDRGGQTQYF. In DNA form, the CDR3 reads TGTGCCAGTATTACCTGGGACAGGGGAGGGCAGACCCAGTACTTC.

The V call is TRBV20-1, the J call TRBJ2-6; D call uncertain. The germline V and J ends were trimmed by 0 bases and 0 bases, with 9 bases remaining between them. Germline CDR1 DFQATT, CDR2 SNEGSKA (reference sequence). CDR3 length: 16 residues. The CDR3 DNA is TGCAGTGCTAGAGATGGGTGGGCCTCTGGGGCCAACGTCCTGACTTTC. Translating gives CSARDGWASGANVLTF.

This clonotype was observed at least ten times. The rearrangement joins TRBV20-1 to TRBJ2-3; 10 nucleotides match TRBD2. V dropped 5 bases and J dropped 1; count of bases not matched to a gene: 6. The germline gives CDR1 DFQATT, CDR2 SNEGSKA (reference sequence). The CDR3 loop spans 15 amino acids. CDR3 loop: CSAGSSGSRTDTQYF. The DNA of the CDR3 is TGCAGTGCTGGCTCTAGCGGGAGTCGCACAGATACGCAGTATTTT.